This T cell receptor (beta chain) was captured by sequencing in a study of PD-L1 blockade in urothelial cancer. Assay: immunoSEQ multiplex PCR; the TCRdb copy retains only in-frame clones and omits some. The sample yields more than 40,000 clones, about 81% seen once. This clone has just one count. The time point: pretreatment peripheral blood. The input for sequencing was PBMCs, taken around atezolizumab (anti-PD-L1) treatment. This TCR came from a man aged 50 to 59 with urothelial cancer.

CDR3 amino acids: CASSSKLPQGAFIQPQHF. The CDR3 DNA is TGCGCCAGCAGCTCCAAACTCCCACAGGGGGCTTTTATTCAGCCCCAGCATTTT. The chain uses TRBV5-1 and TRBJ1-5; the match to TRBD1 covers 9 bases. This CDR3 region has 18 residues. CDR1 is SGHRS, CDR2 YFSETQ, per germline. V was clipped by 3 bases and J by 6 bases; unmatched bases: 16.